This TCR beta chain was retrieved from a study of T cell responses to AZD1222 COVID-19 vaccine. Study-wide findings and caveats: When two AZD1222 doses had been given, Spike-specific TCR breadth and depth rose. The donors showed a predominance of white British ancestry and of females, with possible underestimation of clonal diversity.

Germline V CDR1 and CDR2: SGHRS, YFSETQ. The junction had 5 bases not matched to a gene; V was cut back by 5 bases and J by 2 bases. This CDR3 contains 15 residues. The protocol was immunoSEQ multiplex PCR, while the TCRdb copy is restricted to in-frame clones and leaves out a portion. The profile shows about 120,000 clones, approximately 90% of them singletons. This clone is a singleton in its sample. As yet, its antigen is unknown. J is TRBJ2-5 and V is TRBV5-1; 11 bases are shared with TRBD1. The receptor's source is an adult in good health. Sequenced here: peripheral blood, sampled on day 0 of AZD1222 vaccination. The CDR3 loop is CASSTGQGDQETQYF. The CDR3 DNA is TGCGCCAGCAGTACGGGACAGGGGGATCAAGAGACCCAGTACTTC.